Included here is one TCR beta chain sequence, with context. As handled by the study authors: Reference gene primer amplification gave estimated nucleated cell counts. The method was immunoSEQ multiplex PCR; TCRdb's version includes in-frame clones alone and lacks a portion of them. D and trimming were read from the DNA, whereas the V and J calls and clone size are those reported in that table. The sample lists hundreds of thousands of clones, about 90% occurring once. The data are from a study of blood T cell repertoires in COVID-19. Looking at the study overall: Acute and convalescent COVID-19 specimens originated in the United States, Italy and Spain.

Enrollment of patients from Seattle took place during active infection, with longitudinal follow-up. CDR1 and CDR2 (germline): SGHAT, FQNNGV. V dropped 5 bases and J dropped 2; count of bases not matched to a gene: 7. The CDR3 has 15 amino acids. This clonotype originated in a woman aged 30 to 39 with COVID-19, enrolled during active disease. Sequenced input: peripheral blood. V is TRBV11-2 and J is TRBJ2-5; 8 nucleotides agree with TRBD1. The CDR3 region has the DNA TGTGCCAGCAGCCCAGGGACAGGCCCACAAGAGACCCAGTACTTC. This translates into CASSPGTGPQETQYF.